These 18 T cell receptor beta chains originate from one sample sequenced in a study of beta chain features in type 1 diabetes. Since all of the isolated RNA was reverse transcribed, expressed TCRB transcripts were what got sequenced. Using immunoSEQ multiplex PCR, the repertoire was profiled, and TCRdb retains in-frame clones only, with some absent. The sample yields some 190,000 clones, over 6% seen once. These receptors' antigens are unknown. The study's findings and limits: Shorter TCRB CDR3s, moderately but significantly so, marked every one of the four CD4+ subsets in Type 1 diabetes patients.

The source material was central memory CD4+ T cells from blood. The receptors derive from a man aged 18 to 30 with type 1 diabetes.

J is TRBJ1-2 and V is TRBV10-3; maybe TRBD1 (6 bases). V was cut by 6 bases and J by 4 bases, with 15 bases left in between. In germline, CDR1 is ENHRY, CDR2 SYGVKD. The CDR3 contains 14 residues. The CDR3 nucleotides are TGTGCCATCAGGACGGACAGCTCTGCCTATGGCTACACCTTC. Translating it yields CAIRTDSSAYGYTF.

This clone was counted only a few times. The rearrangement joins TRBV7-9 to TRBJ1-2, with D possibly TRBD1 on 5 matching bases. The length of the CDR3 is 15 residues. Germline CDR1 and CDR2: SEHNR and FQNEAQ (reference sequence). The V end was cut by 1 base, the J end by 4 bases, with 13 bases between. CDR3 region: CASSLGGSLGYGYTF. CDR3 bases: TGTGCCAGCAGCTTAGGGGGCTCCTTGGGCTATGGCTACACCTTC.

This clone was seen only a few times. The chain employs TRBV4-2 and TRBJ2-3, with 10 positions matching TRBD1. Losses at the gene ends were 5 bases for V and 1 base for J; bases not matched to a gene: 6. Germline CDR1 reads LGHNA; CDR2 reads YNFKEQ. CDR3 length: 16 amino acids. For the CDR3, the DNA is TGTGCCAGCAGCTGGGGAGACAGGGGGCGCACAGATACGCAGTATTTT. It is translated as CASSWGDRGRTDTQYF.

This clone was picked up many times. For the CDR3, the DNA is TGTGCCAGCAGCCCCCTAGCGGGAGTTTCAGAGACCCAGTACTTC. Amino acid sequence: CASSPLAGVSETQYF. The chain couples TRBV7-9 to TRBJ2-5, with 10 bases aligning to TRBD2. Germline CDR1 reads SEHNR; CDR2 reads FQNEAQ (reference sequence). The CDR3 sequence is 15 residues long. The junction had 7 bases not matched to a gene; V was cut back by 5 bases and J by 4 bases. Supplemented by reference TRBV7-9 and TRBJ2-5, the full variable domain reads DTGVSQNPRHKITKRGQNVTFRCDPISEHNRLYWYRQTLGQGPEFLTYFQNEAQLEKSRLLSDRFSAERPKGSFSTLEIQRTEQGDSAMYLCASSPLAGVSETQYFGPGTRLLVL.

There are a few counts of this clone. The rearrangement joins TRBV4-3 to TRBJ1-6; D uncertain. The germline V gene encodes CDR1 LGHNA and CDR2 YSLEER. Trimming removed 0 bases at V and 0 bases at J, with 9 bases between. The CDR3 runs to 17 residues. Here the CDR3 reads CASSQDTRSSYNSPLHF. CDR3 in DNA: TGCGCCAGCAGCCAAGACACGAGGAGCTCCTATAATTCACCCCTCCACTTT.

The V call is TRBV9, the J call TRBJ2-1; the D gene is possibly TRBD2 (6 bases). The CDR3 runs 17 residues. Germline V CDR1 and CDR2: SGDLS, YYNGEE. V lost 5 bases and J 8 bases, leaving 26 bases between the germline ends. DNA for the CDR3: TGTGCCAGCAGATTTAATTACCGGGACTGGTCGTTTGATGAGCAGTTCTTC. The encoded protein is CASRFNYRDWSFDEQFF.

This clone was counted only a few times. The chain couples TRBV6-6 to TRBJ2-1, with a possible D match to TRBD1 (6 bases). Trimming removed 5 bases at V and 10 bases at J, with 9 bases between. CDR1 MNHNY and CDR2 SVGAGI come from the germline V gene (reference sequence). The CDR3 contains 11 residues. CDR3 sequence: CASSGTKEQFF. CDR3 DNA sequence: TGTGCCAGCAGTGGGACAAAGGAGCAGTTCTTC.

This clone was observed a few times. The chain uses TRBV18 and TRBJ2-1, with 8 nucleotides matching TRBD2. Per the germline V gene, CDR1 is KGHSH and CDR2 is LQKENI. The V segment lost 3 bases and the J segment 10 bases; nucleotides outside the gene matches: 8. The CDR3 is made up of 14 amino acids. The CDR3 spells CASSPRGGAEEQFF. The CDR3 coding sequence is TGTGCCAGCTCACCCCGGGGGGGGGCGGAAGAGCAGTTCTTC. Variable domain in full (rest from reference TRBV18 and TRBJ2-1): NAGVMQNPRHLVRRRGQEARLRCSPMKGHSHVYWYRQLPEEGLKFMVYLQKENIIDESGMPKERFSAEFPKEGPSILRIQQVVRGDSAAYFCASSPRGGAEEQFFGPGTRLTVL.

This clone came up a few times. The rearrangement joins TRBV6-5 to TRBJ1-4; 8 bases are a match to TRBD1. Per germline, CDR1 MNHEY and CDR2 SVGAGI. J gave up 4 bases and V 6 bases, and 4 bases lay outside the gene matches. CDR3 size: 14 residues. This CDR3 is CASRGTGFNEKLFF. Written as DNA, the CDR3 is TGTGCCAGCAGAGGGACAGGCTTTAATGAAAAACTGTTTTTT.

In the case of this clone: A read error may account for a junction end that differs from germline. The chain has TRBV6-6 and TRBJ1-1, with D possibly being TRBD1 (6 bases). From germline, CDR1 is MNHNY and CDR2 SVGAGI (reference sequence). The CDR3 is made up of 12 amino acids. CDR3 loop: CASSNTGTPALF. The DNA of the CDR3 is TGTGCCAGCAGTAACACCGGGACACCTGCCCTGTTT.

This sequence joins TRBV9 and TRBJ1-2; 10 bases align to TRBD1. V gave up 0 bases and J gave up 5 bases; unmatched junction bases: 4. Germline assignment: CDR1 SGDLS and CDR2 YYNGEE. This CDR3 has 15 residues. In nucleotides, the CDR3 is TGTGCCAGCAGCGTAGGGGGGGGACAGGGGTATGGCTACACCTTC. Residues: CASSVGGGQGYGYTF.

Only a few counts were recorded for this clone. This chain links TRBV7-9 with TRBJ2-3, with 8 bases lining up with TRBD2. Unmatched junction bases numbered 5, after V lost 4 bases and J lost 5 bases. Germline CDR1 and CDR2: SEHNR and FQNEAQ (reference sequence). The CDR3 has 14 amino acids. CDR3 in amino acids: CASSYQAGVDTQYF. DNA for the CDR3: TGTGCCAGCAGCTACCAAGCGGGAGTAGATACGCAGTATTTT.

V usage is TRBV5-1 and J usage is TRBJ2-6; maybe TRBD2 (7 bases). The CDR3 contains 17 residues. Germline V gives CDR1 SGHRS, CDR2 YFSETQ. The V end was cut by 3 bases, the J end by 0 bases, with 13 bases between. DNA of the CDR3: TGCGCCAGCAGCTGGGAGGGACAAACCTCTGGGGCCAACGTCCTGACTTTC. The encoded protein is CASSWEGQTSGANVLTF.

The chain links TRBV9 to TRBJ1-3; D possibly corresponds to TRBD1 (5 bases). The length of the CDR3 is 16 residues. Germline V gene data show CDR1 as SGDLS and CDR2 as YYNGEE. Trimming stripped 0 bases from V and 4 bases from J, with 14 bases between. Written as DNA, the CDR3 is TGTGCCAGCAGCGTAGCAACGGCAGGGCCAGGAAACACCATATATTTT. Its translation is CASSVATAGPGNTIYF.

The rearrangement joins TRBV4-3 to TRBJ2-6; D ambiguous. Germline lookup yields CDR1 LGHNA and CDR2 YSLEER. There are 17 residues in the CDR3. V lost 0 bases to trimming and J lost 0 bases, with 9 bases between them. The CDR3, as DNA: TGCGCCAGCAGCCAAGACGTGGCAGTCTCTGGGGCCAACGTCCTGACTTTC. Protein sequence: CASSQDVAVSGANVLTF.

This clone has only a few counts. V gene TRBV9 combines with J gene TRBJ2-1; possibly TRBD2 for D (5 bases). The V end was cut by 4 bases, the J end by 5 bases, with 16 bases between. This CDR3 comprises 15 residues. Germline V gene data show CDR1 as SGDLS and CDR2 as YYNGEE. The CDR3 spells CASSPRAGGNNEQFF. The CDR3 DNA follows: TGTGCCAGCAGCCCTAGGGCGGGTGGAAACAATGAGCAGTTCTTC.

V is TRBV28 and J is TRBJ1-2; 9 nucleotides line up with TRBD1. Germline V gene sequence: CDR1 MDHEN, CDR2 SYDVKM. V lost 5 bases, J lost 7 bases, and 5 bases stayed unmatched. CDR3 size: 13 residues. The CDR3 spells CASSRGQGTGYTF. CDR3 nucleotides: TGTGCCAGCAGTCGGGGACAGGGAACTGGCTACACCTTC.

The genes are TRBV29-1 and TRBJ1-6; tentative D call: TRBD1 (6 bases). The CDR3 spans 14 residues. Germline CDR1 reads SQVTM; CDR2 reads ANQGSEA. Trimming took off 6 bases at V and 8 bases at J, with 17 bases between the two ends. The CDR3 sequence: CSVATQGQDSPLHF. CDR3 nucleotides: TGCAGCGTCGCCACACAGGGACAAGATTCACCCCTCCACTTT.